Following are 27 T cell receptor beta chains from one sample sequenced in a study of blood T cell repertoires in COVID-19. Sequenced by immunoSEQ multiplex PCR; TCRdb stores in-frame clones only, minus some. The sample lists about 53,000 clones; roughly 89% were seen once. The sequencing sample was made of peripheral blood. Every receptor here comes from a man in his forties or fifties with acute or convalescent COVID-19.

This clone was seen a few times. The chain links TRBV11-2 to TRBJ1-4; D gene uncertain. V lost 1 base to trimming and J lost 4 bases, with 10 bases between them. There are 15 residues in the CDR3. The germline V gene has CDR1 SGHAT and CDR2 FQNNGV. The CDR3 spells CASSLGETDNEKLFF. CDR3 nucleotide sequence: TGTGCCAGCAGCTTAGGCGAGACTGATAATGAAAAACTGTTTTTT.

This clone is a singleton in its sample. The rearrangement links TRBV7-3 to TRBJ2-5; 12 bases agree with TRBD1. V lost 5 bases and J lost 5; bases outside the gene matches: 9. Germline V gene data show CDR1 as SGHTA and CDR2 as FQGTGA. CDR3 length: 16 amino acids. As DNA, the CDR3 is TGTGCCAGCAGCGCAAAGGGGACAGGGGGCCGGGAGACCCAGTACTTC. It codes for CASSAKGTGGRETQYF.

The rearrangement uses TRBV15 and TRBJ2-7; perhaps TRBD2 as D (6 bases). Trimming left V 0 bases short and J 2 bases short, with 14 bases between. This CDR3 is 16 amino acids long. Per germline, CDR1 LNHNV and CDR2 YYDKDF (reference sequence). CDR3 nucleotides: TGTGCCACCAGCAGAGACGGCGGGAAATTTACCTACGAGCAGTACTTC. Protein product: CATSRDGGKFTYEQYF.

The genes are TRBV5-4 and TRBJ1-1, with D possibly matching TRBD1 (6 bases). The CDR3 is made up of 15 amino acids. V was shortened by 1 base and J by 1 base, with 11 bases between the two germline ends. The germline CDR1 and CDR2 sequences are SGHNT and YYREEE (reference sequence). CDR3 nucleotides: TGTGCCAGCAGCTTGCTTAGAGGGGGGAACACTGAAGCTTTCTTT. This translates into CASSLLRGGNTEAFF.

The V gene is TRBV12-3 or TRBV12-4, the J gene TRBJ2-7, with 8 bases matching TRBD1. J gave up 5 bases and V 5 bases, and 2 bases lay outside the gene matches. The length of the CDR3 is 12 residues. The CDR3 DNA sequence: TGTGCCAGCAGTCCGACAGGGGACGAGCAGTACTTC. Residues: CASSPTGDEQYF.

The V and J genes are TRBV12-5 and TRBJ1-1; D is uncertain. Germline assignment: CDR1 LGHNT and CDR2 FRNRAP. Deletions cut 0 bases from V and 0 bases from J, with 17 bases between. The CDR3 has 18 amino acids. The CDR3 here is CASGLVLSGQWVNTEAFF. In nucleotides, the CDR3 is TGTGCTAGTGGTTTGGTACTGTCAGGCCAGTGGGTGAACACTGAAGCTTTCTTT. The full variable domain, rest sourced from reference TRBV12-5 and TRBJ1-1, is DARVTQTPRHKVTEMGQEVTMRCQPILGHNTVFWYRQTMMQGLELLAYFRNRAPLDDSGMPKDRFSAEMPDATLATLKIQPSEPRDSAVYFCASGLVLSGQWVNTEAFFGQGTRLTVV.

This clone appeared a few times. This chain links TRBV29-1 with TRBJ2-7; 7 bases are a match to TRBD1. Trimming took 0 bases from V and 9 from J; bases not matched to a gene: 8. This CDR3 contains 13 residues. The germline V gene has CDR1 SQVTM and CDR2 ANQGSEA. In nucleotides, the CDR3 is TGCAGCGTTGAAGACCCCGGGACAGCGCGGCAGTACTTC. Its translation: CSVEDPGTARQYF.

V is TRBV6-1 and J is TRBJ1-2; D uncertain. Germline loops: CDR1 MNHNS, CDR2 SASEGT. The germline V and J ends were trimmed by 0 bases and 4 bases, with 15 bases remaining between them. CDR3 length: 16 residues. The DNA for the CDR3 is TGTGCCAGCAGTGAAGCCTCGGCTCCAGCAGGCTATGGCTACACCTTC. This gives the protein CASSEASAPAGYGYTF.

The chain has TRBV9 and TRBJ2-3; 8 bases fit TRBD2. V gave up 2 bases and J gave up 2 bases; unmatched junction bases: 4. Germline CDR1 reads SGDLS; CDR2 reads YYNGEE. The CDR3 contains 15 residues. The CDR3 sequence: CASSVGSGVTDTQYF. The DNA of the CDR3 is TGTGCCAGCAGCGTCGGTAGCGGGGTCACAGATACGCAGTATTTT.

V gene TRBV20-1 combines with J gene TRBJ2-7; D unclear. V was cut by 1 base and J by 3 bases, with 4 bases left in between. Germline V gene sequence: CDR1 DFQATT, CDR2 SNEGSKA (reference sequence). The CDR3 totals 11 residues. The CDR3 loop reads CSARANYEQYF. CDR3 DNA sequence: TGCAGTGCTAGAGCAAACTACGAGCAGTACTTC.

The table lists this clone with a few counts. The chain recombines TRBV4-2 with TRBJ2-7, with D possibly being TRBD1 (5 bases). This CDR3 contains 14 residues. V lost 3 bases to trimming and J lost 2 bases, with 11 bases between them. CDR1 LGHNA and CDR2 YNFKEQ come from the germline V gene. The CDR3 DNA reads TGTGCCAGCAGCCAGGTAGACAGTACCTACGAGCAGTACTTC. Translation: CASSQVDSTYEQYF.

The J gene is TRBJ1-3, the V gene TRBV3-1 (or the pseudogene TRBV3-2); D is unresolved. V lost 2 bases, J lost 2 bases, and 10 bases lay in between. The CDR3 loop spans 15 amino acids. Germline V lookup: CDR1 LGHDT, CDR2 YNNKEL (reference sequence). The CDR3 nucleotides read TGTGCCAGCAGCCAAATGTTGGGCGCTGGAAACACCATATATTTT. Translation: CASSQMLGAGNTIYF.

The chain couples TRBV2 to TRBJ2-7; D may match TRBD1 or TRBD2 (6 bases each). The CDR3 is 14 amino acids. V lost 7 bases, J lost 4 bases, and 17 bases lay in between. Per germline, CDR1 SNHLY and CDR2 FYNNEI. Here the CDR3 reads CASIEGDSDYEQYF. In DNA form, the CDR3 reads TGTGCCAGCATTGAGGGGGACTCAGATTACGAGCAGTACTTC.

The chain combines TRBV5-1 with TRBJ2-1; 11 bases fit TRBD2. V shed 0 bases, J shed 8 bases, and the junction held 4 bases outside the gene matches. The CDR3 is 15 residues long. Germline lookup yields CDR1 SGHRS and CDR2 YFSETQ. The chain's CDR3 is CASSLEGLAVHEQFF. The CDR3 DNA reads as TGCGCCAGCAGCTTGGAGGGACTAGCGGTACATGAGCAGTTCTTC.

The rearrangement joins TRBV24-1 to TRBJ2-2, with D maybe TRBD2 (6 bases). Germline V gene sequence: CDR1 KGHDR, CDR2 SFDVKD. V was trimmed by 0 bases and J by 7 bases, leaving 11 bases between them. The CDR3 contains 15 residues. CDR3: CATSDLGPGGGELFF. DNA for the CDR3: TGTGCCACCAGTGATTTGGGACCCGGGGGCGGGGAGCTGTTTTTT.

The genes are TRBV5-1 and TRBJ1-2; D unresolved. Per germline, CDR1 SGHRS and CDR2 YFSETQ. The ends were cut back, 0 bases at V and 7 bases at J, with 10 bases in the middle. CDR3 size: 13 residues. CDR3 protein: CASSLETMSGYTF. The DNA for the CDR3 is TGCGCCAGCAGCTTGGAGACAATGAGTGGCTACACCTTC.

The V and J genes are TRBV5-5 and TRBJ1-5, with D tentatively TRBD1 (5 bases). The V end lost 1 base, the J end lost 6 bases, and 20 bases lay between the germline ends. There are 17 residues in the CDR3. Looked up from germline, CDR1 is SGHKS and CDR2 is YYEKEE (reference sequence). This CDR3 reads CASSLTGKGGVGQPQHF. The CDR3 nucleotides are TGTGCCAGCAGCTTGACAGGTAAAGGCGGGGTTGGTCAGCCCCAGCATTTT.

This clone occurred a few times. The chain recombines TRBV6-5 with TRBJ1-2; 7 bases fit TRBD1. The trim removed 3 bases at V and 8 bases at J, leaving 6 bases unmatched. CDR3 size: 13 residues. Germline CDR1 reads MNHEY; CDR2 reads SVGAGI. The CDR3 loop is CASSYGGGRGYTF. DNA for the CDR3: TGTGCCAGCAGTTATGGAGGGGGCAGGGGCTACACCTTC.

This clone showed up just a few times. The chain couples TRBV19 to TRBJ1-4, with 7 bases matching TRBD1. The V gene end was trimmed by 5 bases and the J gene end by 4 bases; junction bases not matched to a gene: 7. Germline V gives CDR1 LNHDA, CDR2 SQIVND (reference sequence). This CDR3 is 15 amino acids long. CDR3 protein: CASSSLGTDNEKLFF. CDR3 DNA sequence: TGTGCCAGTAGTTCCCTCGGGACAGATAATGAAAAACTGTTTTTT. Together with reference TRBV19 and TRBJ1-4, the CDR3 gives the full variable domain: DGGITQSPKYLFRKEGQNVTLSCEQNLNHDAMYWYRQDPGQGLRLIYYSQIVNDFQKGDIAEGYSVSREKKESFPLTVTSAQKNPTAFYLCASSSLGTDNEKLFFGSGTQLSVL.

The rearrangement uses TRBV7-6 and TRBJ2-7; a weak D match, TRBD1 (6 bases). Between the trimmed V and J ends, which lost 1 base and 1 base, there was a span of 8 bases. The CDR3 runs 14 residues. Germline CDR1 and CDR2: SGHVS and FNYEAQ. CDR3 DNA sequence: TGTGCCAGCAGCTTAGGACAGGTATCCTACGAGCAGTACTTC. As protein: CASSLGQVSYEQYF.

Here the CDR3 reads CASSITGFNSYEQYF. The CDR3 DNA reads as TGTGCCAGTAGTATAACAGGGTTTAACTCCTACGAGCAGTACTTC. J is TRBJ2-7 and V is TRBV19, with TRBD1 as a possible D gene (6 bases). CDR1 LNHDA and CDR2 SQIVND come from the germline V gene (reference sequence). This CDR3 has 15 residues. The germline V and J ends were trimmed by 2 bases and 0 bases, with 11 bases remaining between them.

The chain combines TRBV28 with TRBJ2-7, with D possibly being TRBD2 (7 bases). Trimming shortened V by 1 base and J by 2 bases, and 15 bases separated the two germline ends. The V gene's germline CDR1 is MDHEN and CDR2 SYDVKM. The CDR3 is 16 amino acids. This CDR3 reads CASSLSRGGATYEQYF. The CDR3 coding sequence is TGTGCCAGCAGTTTATCGCGCGGGGGCGCGACCTACGAGCAGTACTTC.

V usage is TRBV6-4 and J usage is TRBJ2-2; 8 bases agree with TRBD2. The CDR3 sequence is 14 residues long. With V trimmed by 11 bases and J by 3 bases, 8 bases remained unmatched. The germline gives CDR1 MRHNA, CDR2 SNTAGT. The CDR3 here is CALPVGGDTGELFF. The CDR3 DNA reads TGTGCCCTACCCGTCGGGGGGGACACCGGGGAGCTGTTTTTT.

This clone ranks as medium-sized (0.01 to 0.1%). The rearrangement joins TRBV2 to TRBJ2-4, with 12 bases lining up with TRBD2. The CDR3 runs to 14 residues. The germline gives CDR1 SNHLY, CDR2 FYNNEI. Trimming took 5 bases from V and 5 from J; bases not matched to a gene: 1. CDR3 sequence (DNA): TGTGCCAGCAGTCGACTAGCGGGGGAAAACATTCAGTACTTC. This sequence encodes CASSRLAGENIQYF.

This clone was seen once. The chain couples TRBV24-1 to TRBJ2-5; TRBD2 might be the D (7 bases). CDR3 length: 16 residues. Trimming took 8 bases from V and 5 from J, leaving 23 bases between them. CDR1 is KGHDR and CDR2 is SFDVKD in the germline V gene. Here the CDR3 DNA reads TGTGCCACCATGGGGGGGGGCGCGGTCTCTGGGGAGACCCAGTACTTC. Translating gives CATMGGGAVSGETQYF.

V gene TRBV9 combines with J gene TRBJ1-1, with a weak D call TRBD1 (5 bases). Per germline, CDR1 SGDLS and CDR2 YYNGEE. The CDR3 loop spans 14 amino acids. V lost 4 bases and J 5 bases, leaving 15 bases between the germline ends. CDR3 DNA sequence: TGTGCCAGCAGCACTAATGCCGGGGGGACTGAAGCTTTCTTT. Residues: CASSTNAGGTEAFF.

The rearrangement links TRBV11-3 to TRBJ2-2; D possibly corresponds to TRBD1 (6 bases). In germline, CDR1 is SGHNT, CDR2 YENEEA. This CDR3 is 16 amino acids long. The V end lost 4 bases, the J end lost 0 bases, and 12 bases lay between the germline ends. CDR3: CASSSWTDANTGELFF. The CDR3 region has the DNA TGTGCCAGCAGCTCCTGGACAGACGCGAACACCGGGGAGCTGTTTTTT. Complete variable domain (other parts from reference TRBV11-3 and TRBJ2-2): EAGVVQSPRYKIIEKKQPVAFWCNPISGHNTLYWYLQNLGQGPELLIRYENEEAVDDSQLPKDRFSAERLKGVDSTLKIQPAELGDSAVYLCASSSWTDANTGELFFGEGSRLTVL.